Shown below are 32 T cell receptor beta chains from a single sample sequenced in a study of neurological immune-mediated disorders. MiXCR was run by TCRdb on the 5' RACE reads, yielding one entry per CDR3 protein. The data contain 80,000 to 85,000 distinct CDR3 sequences, just over 2.5% of them singletons. Sequencing used PBMCs. The receptors originated from a woman aged 25 to 39 with multiple sclerosis.

There are a few counts of this clonotype. V is TRBV29-1 and J is TRBJ1-2, with D perhaps matching TRBD1 (6 bases). Trimming took off 3 bases at V and 5 bases at J, with 19 bases between the two ends. Per the germline V gene, CDR1 is SQVTM and CDR2 is ANQGSEA. The CDR3 covers 15 residues. The CDR3 loop reads CSVDLPGHLGYGYTF. CDR3 in DNA: TGCAGCGTTGATCTCCCGGGACACCTTGGGTATGGCTACACCTTC.

This clonotype was observed at least ten times. The chain couples TRBV29-1 to TRBJ2-3, with D possibly matching TRBD2 (6 bases). Germline V gene sequence: CDR1 SQVTM, CDR2 ANQGSEA. The germline V and J ends were trimmed by 4 bases and 0 bases, with 17 bases remaining between them. There are 16 residues in the CDR3. The CDR3 loop is CSVGQPSAGSTDTQYF. CDR3 coding DNA: TGCAGCGTTGGCCAACCTTCGGCGGGGAGCACAGATACGCAGTATTTT.

This clonotype was detected ten times or more. The chain recombines TRBV27 with TRBJ2-7; D is undetermined. CDR3 length: 15 residues. CDR1 is MNHEY, CDR2 SMNVEV, per germline (reference sequence). V was trimmed by 2 bases and J by 0 bases, leaving 11 bases between them. DNA of the CDR3: TGTGCCAGCAGTTTAAAGGGAACAACCTCCTACGAGCAGTACTTC. It codes for CASSLKGTTSYEQYF.

This clonotype was seen many times. This rearrangement joins TRBV6-2 or TRBV6-3 to TRBJ2-2; 9 bases agree with TRBD1. CDR1 and CDR2 (germline): MNHEY, SVGEGT. V shed 11 bases and J 6 bases; nucleotides not matched to a gene: 7. CDR3 length equals 13 residues. The CDR3: CACSGTGPGELFF. The CDR3 nucleotides read TGTGCCTGCTCCGGGACAGGGCCCGGGGAGCTGTTTTTT.

This clonotype was seen at least ten times. J is TRBJ1-5 and V is TRBV5-1; D remains unclear. The CDR3 is 13 amino acids. The germline gives CDR1 SGHRS, CDR2 YFSETQ. V lost 1 base, J lost 2 bases, and 4 bases lay in between. The CDR3 sequence: CASSLNGNQPQHF. Here the CDR3 DNA reads TGCGCCAGCAGCTTGAACGGCAATCAGCCCCAGCATTTT.

This clonotype has ten or more counts. CDR3 DNA: TGTGCCAGCAGTTACTTTCAAGAGACCCAGTACTTC. Encoded protein: CASSYFQETQYF. The chain has TRBV6-6 and TRBJ2-5; no reliable D call. CDR3 length equals 12 residues. Germline loops: CDR1 MNHNY, CDR2 SVGAGI (reference sequence). Trimming shortened V by 1 base and J by 2 bases, and 2 bases separated the two germline ends.

This clonotype was detected many times. The chain employs TRBV11-2 and TRBJ1-1; 9 bases are shared with TRBD1. Germline V lookup: CDR1 SGHAT, CDR2 FQNNGV. The ends lost 5 bases at V and 0 bases at J; junction bases unmatched: 10. This CDR3 has 17 amino acids. The CDR3 DNA sequence: TGTGCCAGCAGCCCCAGGACAGGGGCCCCCATGAACACTGAAGCTTTCTTT. Translated, it gives CASSPRTGAPMNTEAFF.

This clonotype has a count of ten or more. The gene calls are TRBV20-1 and TRBJ2-5; TRBD2 aligns across 7 bases. V dropped 1 base and J dropped 5; count of bases not matched to a gene: 13. In germline, CDR1 is DFQATT, CDR2 SNEGSKA (reference sequence). The CDR3 is 16 residues long. Here the CDR3 reads CSARGFEGGPGETQYF. For the CDR3, the DNA is TGCAGTGCTAGAGGGTTCGAGGGAGGGCCAGGGGAGACCCAGTACTTC.

This clonotype was found many times. This chain uses TRBV5-1 with TRBJ1-3; maybe TRBD1 (6 bases). V was cut by 1 base and J by 9 bases, with 17 bases left in between. The CDR3 is made up of 15 amino acids. Germline-derived CDR1 and CDR2 are SGHRS and YFSETQ. The CDR3 loop is CASSLTGTLRGTIYF. CDR3 nucleotides: TGCGCCAGCAGCTTGACCGGGACACTACGTGGCACCATATATTTT. Looking up the rest from reference TRBV5-1 and TRBJ1-3 gives the full variable domain: KAGVTQTPRYLIKTRGQQVTLSCSPISGHRSVSWYQQTPGQGLQFLFEYFSETQRNKGNFPGRFSGRQFSNSRSEMNVSTLELGDSALYLCASSLTGTLRGTIYFGEGSWLTVV.

This clonotype was seen at least ten times. This may arise from a read error, as a much more abundant clone is one base away. The chain joins TRBV7-9 to TRBJ1-6; possibly TRBD1 for D (6 bases). There are 13 residues in the CDR3. Germline CDR1 reads SEHNR; CDR2 reads FQNEAQ (reference sequence). CDR3 in DNA: TGTGCCAGCAGCTTACAGGGGTATTCACCCCTCAACTTT. As protein: CASSLQGYSPLNF.

This clonotype has at least ten counts. This chain links TRBV6-6 with TRBJ2-7; 7 bases map to TRBD1. CDR1 is MNHNY and CDR2 is SVGAGI in the germline V gene (reference sequence). J was trimmed by 0 bases and V by 8 bases; bases with no gene match: 4. There are 13 residues in the CDR3. CDR3 sequence reads: CASGDRSSYEQYF. The CDR3, as DNA: TGTGCCAGCGGGGACAGAAGCTCCTACGAGCAGTACTTC.

This clonotype was detected a few times. A clone one base away is much larger, so this may be a read error. The rearrangement links TRBV28 to TRBJ1-6; D is undetermined. CDR3 length: 13 residues. CDR1 is MDHEN, CDR2 SYDVKM, per germline. CDR3 protein: CASSLTGYSPLNF. The CDR3 nucleotides are TGTGCCAGCAGTTTGACGGGCTATTCACCCCTCAACTTT.

This clonotype was counted at least ten times. V and J are TRBV20-1 and TRBJ2-1; the D is unclear. Per germline, CDR1 DFQATT and CDR2 SNEGSKA (reference sequence). Trimming removed 6 bases at V and 4 bases at J, with 13 bases between. This CDR3 contains 13 residues. CDR3 nucleotides: TGCAGTGCCCACCAACTGAATTACAATGAGCAGTTCTTC. This gives the protein CSAHQLNYNEQFF.

This clonotype has a count of ten or more. The rearrangement joins TRBV6-1 to TRBJ2-2; 7 nucleotides match TRBD1. The CDR3 consists of 16 residues. The J segment lost 3 bases and the V segment lost 2 bases, leaving 6 bases of the junction unmatched. In germline, CDR1 is MNHNS, CDR2 SASEGT. The CDR3 spells CASSEWGQTDTGELFF. The CDR3 nucleotides are TGTGCCAGCAGTGAATGGGGACAGACTGACACCGGGGAGCTGTTTTTT.

This clonotype was found many times. The chain is built from TRBV29-1 and TRBJ1-3; a possible D gene is TRBD1 (6 bases). V was cut by 4 bases and J by 5 bases, with 15 bases left in between. The CDR3 covers 14 residues. Germline loops: CDR1 SQVTM, CDR2 ANQGSEA. The CDR3 DNA reads TGCAGCGTTGTTTCTGGGGGCTCAAGAAACACCATATATTTT. It translates to CSVVSGGSRNTIYF.

This clonotype was seen at least ten times. This chain links TRBV7-2 with TRBJ2-1, with 8 bases matching TRBD2. This CDR3 region has 15 residues. J lost 7 bases, V lost 2 bases, and 7 bases had no gene match. Germline assignment: CDR1 SGHTA and CDR2 FQGNSA. CDR3 loop: CASSLKSGGGNEQFF. In DNA, the CDR3 is TGTGCCAGCAGCTTAAAATCCGGGGGGGGTAATGAGCAGTTCTTC.

This clonotype was picked up many times. J is TRBJ2-1 and V is TRBV5-1, with 9 bases lining up with TRBD2. This CDR3 has 15 residues. CDR1 and CDR2 from the germline V gene are SGHRS and YFSETQ. V lost 4 bases to trimming and J lost 0 bases; unmatched junction nucleotides: 2. DNA of the CDR3: TGCGCCAGCAGCAAGACTAGCGGCTCCTACAATGAGCAGTTCTTC. Translated, it gives CASSKTSGSYNEQFF.

This clonotype has a count of ten or more. The V and J genes are TRBV7-9 and TRBJ2-7; D uncertain. Looked up from germline, CDR1 is SEHNR and CDR2 is FQNEAQ (reference sequence). The CDR3 is made up of 13 amino acids. The V and J ends lost 5 bases and 2 bases respectively, with 10 bases between them. Here the CDR3 reads CASSPPSTYEQYF. As DNA, the CDR3 is TGTGCCAGCAGCCCCCCTTCCACCTACGAGCAGTACTTC.

This clonotype was observed at least ten times. The rearrangement links TRBV10-3 to TRBJ2-3; 12 bases line up with TRBD2. Germline CDR1 ENHRY, CDR2 SYGVKD. The ends lost 5 bases at V and 0 bases at J; junction bases unmatched: 6. This CDR3 spans 17 amino acids. The chain's CDR3 is CAISPWTSGKSTDTQYF. The CDR3, as DNA: TGTGCCATCAGTCCATGGACTAGCGGGAAAAGCACAGATACGCAGTATTTT.

At least ten counts were recorded for this clonotype. This chain uses TRBV7-2 with TRBJ2-7; 8 bases map to TRBD2. The CDR3 consists of 13 residues. V shed 8 bases and J 1 base; nucleotides not matched to a gene: 4. CDR1 and CDR2 (germline): SGHTA, FQGNSA. In DNA, the CDR3 is TGTGCCAGCGGGGCGGGAGGATCCTACGAGCAGTACTTC. As protein: CASGAGGSYEQYF.

This clonotype was seen many times. The V and J genes are TRBV11-2 and TRBJ2-3; 9 bases align to TRBD2. Germline V gene sequence: CDR1 SGHAT, CDR2 FQNNGV. The CDR3 extends over 16 amino acids. V was pared by 1 base and J by 5 bases, with 7 bases of the junction left unmatched. CDR3 loop: CASSLVAGGPRDTQYF. DNA of the CDR3: TGTGCCAGCAGCTTAGTTGCGGGAGGGCCTCGAGATACGCAGTATTTT.

This clonotype has a count of ten or more. The chain has TRBV5-1 and TRBJ2-7, with 7 nucleotides matching TRBD2. Germline V gene sequence: CDR1 SGHRS, CDR2 YFSETQ. This CDR3 has 18 amino acids. The V gene end was trimmed by 3 bases and the J gene end by 0 bases; junction bases not matched to a gene: 15. CDR3 DNA: TGCGCCAGCAGCTCGGGGGTCCTCGGAGGACTAGTCTCCTACGAGCAGTACTTC. Residues: CASSSGVLGGLVSYEQYF. Full variable domain (rest looked up from reference TRBV5-1 and TRBJ2-7): KAGVTQTPRYLIKTRGQQVTLSCSPISGHRSVSWYQQTPGQGLQFLFEYFSETQRNKGNFPGRFSGRQFSNSRSEMNVSTLELGDSALYLCASSSGVLGGLVSYEQYFGPGTRLTVT.

This clonotype was counted ten times or more. The chain recombines TRBV7-2 with TRBJ2-3; 11 bases map to TRBD2. V lost 2 bases to trimming and J lost 6 bases; unmatched junction nucleotides: 7. This CDR3 comprises 16 residues. Germline CDR1 and CDR2: SGHTA and FQGNSA. CDR3 amino acids: CASSLILAGGGDTQYF. CDR3 nucleotide sequence: TGTGCCAGCAGCTTAATCCTAGCGGGAGGAGGGGATACGCAGTATTTT.

This clonotype was counted many times. The V and J genes are TRBV7-2 and TRBJ2-3, with 7 nucleotides matching TRBD2. Germline-derived CDR1 and CDR2 are SGHTA and FQGNSA. CDR3 length: 15 amino acids. Losses at the gene ends were 5 bases for V and 2 bases for J; bases not matched to a gene: 7. Here the CDR3 DNA reads TGTGCCAGCAGCCCAGTGGCGGGAGTCACAGATACGCAGTATTTT. Residues: CASSPVAGVTDTQYF.

This clonotype showed up many times. This sequence joins TRBV29-1 and TRBJ1-2, with a weak D call TRBD1 (5 bases). CDR1 and CDR2 (germline): SQVTM, ANQGSEA. The length of the CDR3 is 12 residues. Trimming shortened V by 3 bases and J by 2 bases, and 7 bases separated the two germline ends. For the CDR3, the DNA is TGCAGCGTTGACCGGGGGAACTATGGCTACACCTTC. Its protein product is CSVDRGNYGYTF. Full variable domain (rest looked up from reference TRBV29-1 and TRBJ1-2): SAVISQKPSRDICQRGTSLTIQCQVDSQVTMMFWYRQQPGQSLTLIATANQGSEATYESGFVIDKFPISRPNLTFSTLTVSNMSPEDSSIYLCSVDRGNYGYTFGSGTRLTVV.

This clonotype was observed many times. The gene calls are TRBV28 and TRBJ2-5, with 12 positions matching TRBD2. The CDR3 is 17 residues long. With V trimmed by 3 bases and J by 3 bases, 8 bases remained unmatched. Germline assignment: CDR1 MDHEN and CDR2 SYDVKM. CDR3 region: CASSFFPSGRAEETQYF. The CDR3 DNA sequence: TGTGCCAGCAGTTTTTTCCCTAGCGGGAGGGCCGAAGAGACCCAGTACTTC.

The table lists this clonotype with many counts. The rearrangement links TRBV20-1 to TRBJ2-7; weak D call: TRBD2 (6 bases). V was clipped by 6 bases and J by 4 bases, with 22 bases between them. Germline-derived CDR1 and CDR2 are DFQATT and SNEGSKA (reference sequence). This CDR3 has 15 residues. This chain's CDR3 is CSAVSGPRGRYEQYF. Written as DNA, the CDR3 is TGCAGTGCGGTATCGGGACCCCGGGGGAGGTACGAGCAGTACTTC.

The table lists this clonotype with many counts. The rearrangement uses TRBV19 and TRBJ2-1, with 9 bases aligning to TRBD1. Per the germline V gene, CDR1 is LNHDA and CDR2 is SQIVND (reference sequence). Losses at the gene ends were 8 bases for V and 14 bases for J; bases not matched to a gene: 13. The CDR3 length is 13 residues. The DNA for the CDR3 is TGTGCCAGTGGGGACAGGGTGGGAGTTAGGAAGTTCTTC. As protein: CASGDRVGVRKFF.

The V and J genes are TRBV6-5 and TRBJ2-2; no reliable D call. Germline-derived CDR1 and CDR2 are MNHEY and SVGAGI. The V and J ends lost 4 bases and 0 bases respectively, with 3 bases between them. There are 13 residues in the CDR3. This CDR3 is CASSWPNTGELFF. In DNA, the CDR3 is TGTGCCAGCAGTTGGCCGAACACCGGGGAGCTGTTTTTT.

In its sample, this clonotype was seen many times. The chain has TRBV27 and TRBJ2-7; a possible D gene is TRBD1 (5 bases). The CDR3 has 13 amino acids. Germline lookup yields CDR1 MNHEY and CDR2 SMNVEV (reference sequence). Trimming took 2 bases from V and 2 from J, leaving 7 bases between them. The CDR3: CASSLGATYEQYF. The CDR3, as DNA: TGTGCCAGCAGTTTAGGGGCTACCTACGAGCAGTACTTC.

The table lists this clonotype with many counts. This sequence joins TRBV6-5 and TRBJ2-5, with TRBD1 as a possible D gene (6 bases). Deletions cut 4 bases from V and 1 base from J, with 28 bases between. The CDR3 sequence is 20 residues long. The V gene's germline CDR1 is MNHEY and CDR2 SVGAGI. The CDR3 sequence: CASSLFWAVGQSHFQETQYF. The CDR3 nucleotides read TGTGCCAGCAGTTTATTCTGGGCTGTCGGACAGTCACACTTCCAAGAGACCCAGTACTTC.

In this sample, this clonotype turned up many times. This rearrangement joins TRBV6-1 to TRBJ1-4; weak D call: TRBD1 (5 bases). Germline V gene lookup returns CDR1 MNHNS and CDR2 SASEGT. The V end was cut by 0 bases, the J end by 5 bases, with 10 bases between. This CDR3 is 15 amino acids long. The CDR3 DNA is TGTGCCAGCAGTGAAGCGGCGGGGGTAAATGAAAAACTGTTTTTT. Its protein product is CASSEAAGVNEKLFF.